This T cell receptor (beta chain) was observed in a study of regulatory T cells in long-lasting Graves disease (dated by TCRdb to the early 2020s). Concerning the study at large: Newly diagnosed Graves' disease patients had taken antithyroid drugs for less than 3 months. Persistent Graves' disease patients were compared with newly diagnosed Graves' disease patients by peripheral blood TCR sequencing and RNA sequencing. The study took place in China and was registered as a clinical trial. A total of 35 or so samples underwent TCR sequencing: around 13 from persistent and around 20 from newly diagnosed Graves' disease patients.

A remark on this clonotype: No antigen is known for it. Nothing much larger sits one base from this clone, and base qualities are not available.

To prepare the library, multiplex PCR was applied. Instrument used: Illumina HiSeq 4000. iRepertoire HTBI primers and Arm-PCR amplification of CDR3 regions were used to construct TCR beta libraries. Before sequencing, the PCR products underwent gel purification. Turning to the authors' computational methods: Gene usage analysis of CDR3 amino acid clonotypes used the 55 to 65 TRBV and around 14 TRBJ segments found across samples. COPE and FqMerger were used to merge the filtered high-quality paired reads into contigs. BLAST was used to align contigs to IMGT TRBV, TRBD and TRBJ reference genes, and CDR3 was defined according to IMGT. Clonotypes above 0.1% frequency were classified as highly expanded clones. Shannon entropy was used to measure repertoire diversity, and the Gini coefficient was used to measure V-J evenness. A clonotype found in more than one individual was treated as public. TCRdb reanalyzed the raw reads on its own, using fastp at Q25 for trimming and MiXCR for clone calling, and kept in-frame beta chains. Rows are combined by CDR3 protein, so each entry shows the most common genes and DNA. TCRdb assigned the V and J calls; the authors' analysis was not used. This sample lists around 480,000 distinct CDR3 sequences; around 15% were detected once. 9% to 15% of the sample is held by the ten biggest clonotypes.

Paper-wide results and their limitations: Lower TCR Shannon entropy and fewer highly expanded clones were observed in persistent Graves' disease patients than in newly diagnosed patients, which suggested clonal expansion. A larger number of public clonotypes was shared among persistent patients (2,741) than among newly diagnosed patients (around 890). Sequencing and analysis were limited to the TCR beta chain. Only peripheral blood was studied, because thyroid tissue, the primary lesion, was inaccessible. As a limitation, the authors acknowledged that the small sample size may reduce accuracy.

The time point label, as the study defines it: newly diagnosed GD, antithyroid drugs for less than 3 months. For both TCR sequencing and RNA sequencing, RNA was extracted from PBMCs in TRIzol. The diagnosis of Graves' disease followed American Thyroid Association guidelines. Patients were recruited from an endocrinology department in Xi'an, China. From each patient, around 9.3 milliliters of peripheral blood was collected into an EDTA anticoagulant tube. Ficoll Paque Plus density gradient separation was used to isolate PBMCs, and no further T cell sorting was done. An Agilent 2100 Bioanalyzer and agarose gel were used to assess RNA quality, and a NanoDrop 2000 was used to measure RNA concentration. The data also belong to a second study, concerning T cells in Graves' hyperthyroidism and ophthalmopathy. The second paper states: Graves' hyperthyroidism was defined as stable when no progression to ophthalmopathy occurred over 18 months of follow-up. The hyperthyroidism patients were between 18 and 65 years old and newly diagnosed, with a disease duration of less than 2 months. Exclusion was applied to patients with uncontrolled infections, other autoimmune diseases, pregnancy or lactation. Diagnoses relied on clinical symptoms, serum thyroxine and TRAb, thyroid ultrasound and orbital computed tomography. A first-round RT-PCR of the TCR CDR3 used the HTBI primer set with the Qiagen OneStep RT-PCR kit. Most expanded thyroid clonotypes (frequency above 0.001) were also detected in blood, a finding suggesting that blood repertoires may reflect thyroid immune responses. In cross-validation, a model built on a 13 V-J signature told ophthalmopathy apart from stable hyperthyroidism with approximately 90% sensitivity and approximately 84% specificity, and in testing the same model reached 80%/75%. In validation, the model predicted progression to ophthalmopathy with approximately 69% sensitivity and approximately 74% specificity, a median of approximately 6.7 months before onset. To identify TCR V-J signatures that set the groups apart, the researchers used a discovery cohort of roughly 100 patients, made up of 40 to 45 with Graves' ophthalmopathy and about 60 with stable Graves' hyperthyroidism. An independent validation cohort of under 20 hyperthyroidism patients and approximately 17 patients who later progressed to ophthalmopathy tested prospective prediction of ophthalmopathy. The roughly 91 discovery patients were randomly split 7:3 into training and test sets. In addition, the study compared T-cell repertoires in thyroid tissue and in blood from a handful of Graves' hyperthyroidism patients. After blood sampling, hyperthyroidism patients were treated with methimazole at a starting dose of 30 mg daily, and ophthalmopathy patients were treated with high-dose intravenous methylprednisolone. A second multiplex PCR round built the libraries, followed by size selection and purification. Libraries were sequenced paired-end with 100 bp reads on an Illumina HiSeq2000. Raw data were processed with SOAPnuke, discarding reads with adapters, uncalled bases, mean Phred below 15, or no exact constant-primer or identifier match. High-quality paired reads were merged using COPE v1.2.5, and each unique nucleotide sequence was defined as a clonotype. Clonotypes were aligned to IMGT TRBV, TRBD and TRBJ reference segments using MiTCR v1.1. Analysis was restricted to V-J combinations with a frequency above 0.0001, which covered 99.2% of repertoires. The TCS score was defined as F50 (clonal expansion) divided by E x V (chaos), with BLOSUM62-based TCRdist calculated between CDR3 peptides within each V-J. Welch's t-statistics and random forest reduced 500 to 650 V-J features to roughly 13, which were used in a naive Bayes classifier (R e1071). Sample size was not statistically predetermined, and investigators were not blinded to group allocation. TCR Vbeta CDR3 sequencing of 130 to 150 peripheral blood samples (about 45 ophthalmopathy, about 74 hyperthyroidism and roughly 17 progressor patients) is reported in the paper.

The sequence was obtained from a middle-aged man with Graves disease. Donor details come from another sample of the same person, matched by shared clones. The starting material was peripheral blood mononuclear cells (PBMCs), obtained at new diagnosis, from a patient treated with antithyroid drugs.

The CDR3 loop reads CASSPPPRGDTQYF. The nucleotide sequence reads TGTGCCAGCAGCCCTCCACCCCGGGGAGATACGCAGTATTTT. This sequence uses TRBV7-9 and TRBJ2-3; the D gene is possibly TRBD2, with 5 bases matching. CDR1 SEHNR and CDR2 FQNEAQ are derived from the germline V gene (reference sequence). The cysteine opens and the phenylalanine closes a CDR3 of 14 amino acids. Only CDR3 DNA remains: 42 bases, in frame from the first base. V lost 5 bases and J lost 5 bases; the stretch between them is 14 bases long.